This is a list of T cell receptor beta chains from one sample in a study of blood T cells in healthy people across ages. TCRdb redid the calling of the 5' RACE reads with MiXCR, one entry per CDR3 protein. The table lists some 920,000 distinct CDR3 sequences, 51% of them singletons. The sequencing input was blood. The receptors were sampled from a woman aged 60 to 75 in good health. Both conserved end residues are part of each CDR3. Fields, in order: V gene, D gene, clone size, J gene, CDR3 DNA, CDR3 protein. A D gene is named only where the DNA matches it firmly. Rows may omit the clone size; those that give it use once, few, many or a size class.

TRBV15	NA	NA	TRBJ2-3	TGTGCCACCAGCAGAGTCGCAGATACGCAGTATTTT	CATSRVADTQYF
TRBV6-6	NA	NA	TRBJ1-6	TGTGCCAGCAGTTCTGGTAAAGGGGGAAACTCACCCCTCCACTTT	CASSSGKGGNSPLHF
TRBV5-1	TRBD2	few	TRBJ2-7	TGCGCCAGCAGCTTGTCGGCTAGCGGGAGCAATGAGCAGTACTTC	CASSLSASGSNEQYF
TRBV20-1	TRBD2	many	TRBJ2-1	TGCAGTGTTCCACTAGCGGCCGCCTACAATGAGCAGTTCTTC	CSVPLAAAYNEQFF
TRBV13	TRBD2	few	TRBJ2-6	TGTGCCAGCAGCCTAATCACCGGGAGGATCTCTGGGGCCAACGTCCTGACTTTC	CASSLITGRISGANVLTF
TRBV3-1	TRBD2	few	TRBJ2-5	TGTGCCAGCAGCCGAATGAGCGGGAGGCAAGAGACCCAGTACTTC	CASSRMSGRQETQYF
TRBV7-2	NA	NA	TRBJ1-1	TGTGCCAGCAGCTCAGGAGGGGGTATATCGGACACTGAAGCTTTCTTT	CASSSGGGISDTEAFF
TRBV29-1	NA	NA	TRBJ2-7	TGCAGCGCCCGGGGCCAGCCCTACAATGAGCAGTACTTC	CSARGQPYNEQYF
TRBV7-9	NA	NA	TRBJ1-2	TGTGCCAGCAGCTCAGAGAACTATGGCTACACCTTC	CASSSENYGYTF
TRBV5-1	NA	NA	TRBJ2-3	TGCGCCAGCAGCATGGGGCGGGCCGGCTCCACAGATACGCAGTATTTT	CASSMGRAGSTDTQYF
TRBV20-1	TRBD2	few	TRBJ2-1	TGCAGCAGACTAGCGGGAGGATCCTACAATGAGCAGTTCTTC	CSRLAGGSYNEQFF
TRBV7-2	NA	NA	TRBJ2-7	TGTGCCAGCAGCTTAAATCACGGATCCTACGAGCAGTACTTC	CASSLNHGSYEQYF
TRBV7-2	NA	NA	TRBJ2-5	TGTGCCAGCAGGTCCGTTTCGGGGGGCTCCTACAATGAGCAGTACTTC	CASRSVSGGSYNEQYF
TRBV29-1	TRBD2	NA	TRBJ2-3	TGCAGCGTGGATAGCGGGACGAGCACAGATACGCAGTATTTT	CSVDSGTSTDTQYF
TRBV28	NA	NA	TRBJ1-2	TGTGCCAGCATTCCTTTGGGCCTTTACCCTGGCTACACCTTC	CASIPLGLYPGYTF
TRBV20-1	NA	NA	TRBJ2-7	TGCAGTGCCACCACCGGGCAGCACCCCGTTAGGTACGAGCAGTACTTC	CSATTGQHPVRYEQYF
TRBV11-2	NA	NA	TRBJ2-3	TGTGCCAGCAGCTTAAGGCCCAGGGGGGGAGGAGATACGCAGTATTTT	CASSLRPRGGGDTQYF
TRBV6-5	TRBD1	NA	TRBJ2-7	TGTGCCAGCAGTTACGCGCCGGGACAGGGAGGCGAGCAGTACTTC	CASSYAPGQGGEQYF
TRBV27	NA	once	TRBJ2-1	TGTGCCAGCAGTTTCGGCGGGAACGGGGAGCAGTTCTTC	CASSFGGNGEQFF
TRBV4-1	NA	NA	TRBJ2-2	TGCGCCAGCAGCCAAGACAGGTGGGGCGCCGGGGAGCTGTTTTTT	CASSQDRWGAGELFF
TRBV10-3	NA	few	TRBJ2-1	TGTGCCATCAAGAACCCGGACTCATCGCGTTACAATGAGCAGTTCTTC	CAIKNPDSSRYNEQFF
TRBV25-1	NA	once	TRBJ1-2	TGTGCCAGCAGTGAAACGGGGTATGGTGGCTACACCTTC	CASSETGYGGYTF
TRBV7-9	NA	NA	TRBJ2-5	TGTGCCAGCAGCTTAGCGGGGCGGCACCTCGGGACCCAGTACTTC	CASSLAGRHLGTQYF
TRBV11-2	TRBD2	NA	TRBJ2-2	TGTGCCAGCAGCCCGGGACTAGGGATCACCGGGGAGCTGTTTTTT	CASSPGLGITGELFF
TRBV6-2/TRBV6-3	NA	NA	TRBJ2-6	TGTGCCAGCAATAAAGGAGGGGTAGGCTACTCTGGGGCCAACGTCCTGACTTTC	CASNKGGVGYSGANVLTF
TRBV28	TRBD1	NA	TRBJ1-1	TGTGCCAGCAGTTTATCGGGACAGGGGAAGAACACTGAAGCTTTCTTT	CASSLSGQGKNTEAFF
TRBV10-3	NA	NA	TRBJ1-2	TGTGCCATCAGTGAGTCGATCTTCGGTAGGCAGGCTGGTGGCTACACCTTC	CAISESIFGRQAGGYTF
TRBV20-1	TRBD1	few	TRBJ2-7	TGCAGTGCTCGGGGACAGGGTCCTATAGAGCAGTACTTC	CSARGQGPIEQYF
TRBV3-1	NA	NA	TRBJ1-2	TGTGCCAGCAGCCTTGGGTTGGGCCCCTACACCTTC	CASSLGLGPYTF
TRBV10-3	TRBD1	few	TRBJ2-7	TGTGCCATCAGTGGGGACAGGGCGCCTTACGAGCAGTACTTC	CAISGDRAPYEQYF
TRBV4-1	NA	NA	TRBJ2-5	TGCGCCAGCAGCCAAGCATACGGGAGAGGGCAAGAGACCCAGTACTTC	CASSQAYGRGQETQYF
TRBV4-1	NA	NA	TRBJ1-5	TGCGCCAGCAGCCAAGAATTAGGGTTTGGTCAGCCCCAGCATTTT	CASSQELGFGQPQHF
TRBV5-1	NA	NA	TRBJ1-1	TGCGCCAGCAGCTTGGCCGGGCTGGGATTGGGCACTGAAGCTTTCTTT	CASSLAGLGLGTEAFF
TRBV2	NA	few	TRBJ1-5	TGTGCCAGCAGGCACCCGGGACGGGCCGAGCCCCAGCATTTT	CASRHPGRAEPQHF
TRBV29-1	TRBD2	many	TRBJ2-5	TGCAGCGTTGTATGGGAGGGAGAGACCCAGTACTTC	CSVVWEGETQYF
TRBV7-3	TRBD1	NA	TRBJ2-1	TGTGCCAGCAGCTTAAGACAGGGGGGCCACAATGAGCAGTTCTTC	CASSLRQGGHNEQFF
TRBV28	NA	NA	TRBJ2-3	TGTGCCAGCAGTTTACTAGGGGGGCCCCATACGCAGTATTTT	CASSLLGGPHTQYF
TRBV21-1	NA	NA	TRBJ2-3	TGTGCCAGCAGCAAACCCAGCAGATCTAGCACAGATACGCAGTATTTT	CASSKPSRSSTDTQYF
TRBV9	NA	few	TRBJ1-6	TGTGCCAGCAGCACTGTGGGGGGTAATTCACCCCTCCACTTT	CASSTVGGNSPLHF
TRBV2	TRBD2	NA	TRBJ2-1	TGTGCCAGCAGTGAAGTTGCTAGCGGGCTGTACAATGAGCAGTTCTTC	CASSEVASGLYNEQFF
TRBV13	NA	NA	TRBJ2-3	TGTGCCAGCAGCTTAGAAGGGGTGGGCAGCCGCACAGGTACGCAGTATTTT	CASSLEGVGSRTGTQYF
TRBV6-2/TRBV6-3	TRBD2	NA	TRBJ2-3	TGTGCCAGCAGTTACGGGACTAGCGGGCCAACGGATACGCAGTATTTT	CASSYGTSGPTDTQYF
TRBV14	NA	NA	TRBJ1-2	TGTGCCAGCAGCCTTGGACTTAAGTATGGCTACACCTTC	CASSLGLKYGYTF
TRBV6-4	NA	NA	TRBJ2-1	TGTGCCAGCAGTAAAAGCCGGGGACCGGGGTACAATGAGCAGTTCTTC	CASSKSRGPGYNEQFF
TRBV6-5	NA	NA	TRBJ2-7	TGTGCCAGCAGTTACTCGACCCAGCGGGCAACGGACTACGAGCAGTACTTC	CASSYSTQRATDYEQYF
TRBV20-1	TRBD2	few	TRBJ2-7	TGCAGTGCTAGTCCTAGCGGGAGCTCCTACGAGCAGTACTTC	CSASPSGSSYEQYF
TRBV7-2	TRBD1	many	TRBJ2-5	TGTGCCAGCAGCTCAAGACAGGGTGAGACCCAGTACTTC	CASSSRQGETQYF
TRBV15	NA	NA	TRBJ2-4	TGTGCCACCAGCACCGTGACAAACCAAGCAGCCAAAAACATTCAGTACTTC	CATSTVTNQAAKNIQYF
TRBV29-1	TRBD1	NA	TRBJ2-3	TGCAGCGTTGTAGGGGGACAGGCCATGTTCGAGGTCCAGTATTTT	CSVVGGQAMFEVQYF
TRBV27	NA	few	TRBJ2-7	TGTGCCACCAAGGACCCGGACATTTACGAGCAGTACTTC	CATKDPDIYEQYF
TRBV10-3	NA	NA	TRBJ2-5	TGTGCCATCAGCCGCCGGGGGAATGAGCAGTACTTC	CAISRRGNEQYF
TRBV20-1	TRBD2	many	TRBJ2-1	TGCAGTGCTAGAAAACCGGTACTAGCGGGAGTCCCTGAGCAGTTCTTC	CSARKPVLAGVPEQFF
TRBV12-3/TRBV12-4	TRBD1	NA	TRBJ2-2	TGTGCCAGCAGTTCGGGACAGGGGATCACCGGGGAGCTGTTTTTT	CASSSGQGITGELFF
TRBV7-9	TRBD2	NA	TRBJ2-3	TGTGCCAGCAGCCTAGGGTCACAGCGGGACCGGGTGGCAGATACGCAGTATTTT	CASSLGSQRDRVADTQYF
TRBV20-1	NA	once	TRBJ2-3	TGCAGTGCCCCCCTTCCGGGGTTCACAGATACGCAGTATTTT	CSAPLPGFTDTQYF